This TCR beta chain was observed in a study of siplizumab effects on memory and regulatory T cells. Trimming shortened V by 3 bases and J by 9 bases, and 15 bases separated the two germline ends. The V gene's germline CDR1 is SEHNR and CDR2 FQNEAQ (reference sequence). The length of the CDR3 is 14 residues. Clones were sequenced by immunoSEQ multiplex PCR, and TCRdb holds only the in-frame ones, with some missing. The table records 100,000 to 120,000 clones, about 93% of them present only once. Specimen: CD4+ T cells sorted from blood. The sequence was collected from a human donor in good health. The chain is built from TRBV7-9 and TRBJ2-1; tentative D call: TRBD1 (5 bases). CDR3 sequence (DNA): TGTGCCAGCAGCTTTTCTGGGGCTATTCTTGAGCAGTTCTTC. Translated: CASSFSGAILEQFF.